This paragraph covers one TCR beta chain sequence. CDR1 SGHDN and CDR2 FVKESK come from the germline V gene. The CDR3 sequence is 18 residues long. J gave up 4 bases and V 5 bases, and 15 bases lay outside the gene matches. Data came from immunoSEQ multiplex PCR; TCRdb stores just in-frame clones and leaves some out. This sample carries 75,000 to 100,000 clones, roughly four fifths of them seen once, and the ten largest clones take 4.5% to 5.5%. These data are taken from a study of OX40 agonist ivuxolimab in advanced cancers. This sequence was found in an adult with an advanced solid tumor such as melanoma, head and neck, liver or kidney cancer. This rearrangement joins TRBV14 to TRBJ2-2, with 8 bases aligning to TRBD2. Sample: CD4+ or CD8+ T cells sorted from blood, taken in a trial of the OX40 agonist ivuxolimab. Here the CDR3 DNA reads TGTGCCAGCAGCGCAACGCTCGGGCGGGGGGCAACCACCGGGGAGCTGTTTTTT. It is translated as CASSATLGRGATTGELFF.